These 11 T cell receptor beta chains originate from one sample sequenced in a study of blood T cell repertoires in COVID-19. Libraries were prepared by immunoSEQ multiplex PCR; TCRdb keeps only in-frame clonotypes and omits some of them. The table includes 70,000 to 85,000 clones, almost 85% detected once. Sequencing input: peripheral blood. These TCRs come from a man aged 55-75 years with acute or convalescent COVID-19.

This chain joins TRBV5-1 and TRBJ2-1; D remains ambiguous. CDR1 and CDR2 (germline): SGHRS, YFSETQ. This CDR3 is built from 15 residues. Trimming stripped 4 bases from V and 3 bases from J, with 14 bases between. The CDR3 region is CASSVGSLYYNEQFF. The CDR3 nucleotides read TGCGCCAGCAGCGTGGGTTCCCTCTACTACAATGAGCAGTTCTTC.

The chain links TRBV21-1 to TRBJ2-7; TRBD2 was called by the table and not checked on the DNA. TRBV21-1 is a pseudogene segment. CDR3 length equals 15 residues. CDR3 protein: CASSNSGWSSYEQYF. The CDR3 nucleotides read TGTGCCAGCAGCAACTCCGGTTGGAGCTCCTACGAGCAGTACTTC.

V and J are TRBV4-3 and TRBJ2-2, with TRBD2 as a possible D gene (6 bases). V lost 0 bases to trimming and J lost 5 bases, with 13 bases between them. The CDR3 contains 16 residues. The V gene's germline CDR1 is LGHNA and CDR2 YSLEER. Here the CDR3 DNA reads TGCGCCAGCAGCCAAGACCCCAGACGGGGGACCGGGGAGCTGTTTTTT. The encoded protein is CASSQDPRRGTGELFF.

This chain joins TRBV5-1 and TRBJ2-2, with TRBD2 matching 10 bases. Germline V gene data show CDR1 as SGHRS and CDR2 as YFSETQ. The CDR3 is made up of 16 amino acids. The V gene end was trimmed by 1 base and the J gene end by 6 bases; junction bases not matched to a gene: 6. The CDR3 protein is CASSLRASGGSGELFF. CDR3 bases: TGCGCCAGCAGCTTGAGGGCTAGCGGGGGTTCCGGGGAGCTGTTTTTT.

This rearrangement joins TRBV7-8 to TRBJ2-5; 7 bases match TRBD1. Germline assignment: CDR1 SGHVS and CDR2 FQNEAQ. Trimming cost V 3 bases and J 7 bases; bases outside gene matches: 11. The CDR3 runs 15 residues. The CDR3 is CASSFETGQRATQYF. As DNA, the CDR3 is TGTGCCAGCAGCTTTGAGACGGGACAGAGAGCGACCCAGTACTTC.

The chain has TRBV5-4 and TRBJ2-1, with no clear D. Trimming took off 0 bases at V and 2 bases at J, with 9 bases between the two ends. This CDR3 is built from 15 residues. Germline CDR1 is SGHNT and CDR2 is YYREEE (reference sequence). CDR3 protein: CASSLGDITYNEQFF. The CDR3 nucleotides read TGTGCCAGCAGCTTGGGAGACATCACCTACAATGAGCAGTTCTTC.

This clone came up many times. The CDR3 DNA is TGTGCCAGCAGTCCGCACCCCGGGAATGGCTACACCTTC. Its protein is CASSPHPGNGYTF. V and J are TRBV27 and TRBJ1-2; D remains unclear. The CDR3 runs 13 residues. CDR1 and CDR2 (germline): MNHEY, SMNVEV (reference sequence). Trimming took off 5 bases at V and 6 bases at J, with 13 bases between the two ends.

This clone is a singleton in its sample. This chain links TRBV28 with TRBJ1-6; a possible D gene is TRBD1 (5 bases). The V end was cut by 1 base, the J end by 13 bases, with 8 bases between. Looked up from germline, CDR1 is MDHEN and CDR2 is SYDVKM. CDR3 size: 12 residues. CDR3 in DNA: TGTGCCAGCAGTTTATATGGGGGGCCCCTCCACTTT. It yields the protein CASSLYGGPLHF.

In DNA, the CDR3 is TGTGCCAGCAGCTTAGTGGGGCCGAACACCGGGGAGCTGTTTTTT. This codes for CASSLVGPNTGELFF. J is TRBJ2-2 and V is TRBV7-2; maybe TRBD1 (5 bases). V was trimmed by 1 base and J by 0 bases, leaving 6 bases between them. This CDR3 region has 15 residues. Germline V gene data show CDR1 as SGHTA and CDR2 as FQGNSA.

The rearrangement links TRBV2 to TRBJ1-2; D is uncertain. The CDR3 is 13 amino acids. Per the germline V gene, CDR1 is SNHLY and CDR2 is FYNNEI. Trimming cost V 11 bases and J 4 bases, with 17 bases left between them. CDR3 DNA sequence: TGTGCCTCCAGGACTGTTCTGGGCTATGGCTACACCTTC. This translates into CASRTVLGYGYTF.

The genes are TRBV5-4 and TRBJ1-1; TRBD1 might be the D (6 bases). V was trimmed by 2 bases and J by 4 bases, leaving 12 bases between them. The germline CDR1 and CDR2 sequences are SGHNT and YYREEE (reference sequence). The CDR3 spans 14 residues. This chain's CDR3 is CASSLAGEGTEAFF. The DNA for the CDR3 is TGTGCCAGCAGCTTAGCAGGGGAGGGCACTGAAGCTTTCTTT.